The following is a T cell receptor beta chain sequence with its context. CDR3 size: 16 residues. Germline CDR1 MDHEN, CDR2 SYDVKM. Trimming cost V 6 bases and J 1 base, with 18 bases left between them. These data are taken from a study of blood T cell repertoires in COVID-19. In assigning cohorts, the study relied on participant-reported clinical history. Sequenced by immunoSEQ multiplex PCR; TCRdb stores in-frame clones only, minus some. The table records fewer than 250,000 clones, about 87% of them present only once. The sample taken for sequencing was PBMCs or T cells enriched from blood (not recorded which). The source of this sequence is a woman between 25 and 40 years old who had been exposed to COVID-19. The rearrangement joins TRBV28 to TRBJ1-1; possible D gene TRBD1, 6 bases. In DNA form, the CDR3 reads TGTGCCAGCAGATACTGGACAGTTTCTTCGAACACTGAAGCTTTCTTT. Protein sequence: CASRYWTVSSNTEAFF.